Here is one T cell receptor (beta chain) with its context. The CDR3 loop spans 17 amino acids. Between the trimmed V and J ends, which lost 3 bases and 2 bases, there was a span of 19 bases. Per the germline V gene, CDR1 is LNHNV and CDR2 is YYDKDF (reference sequence). The data were taken from a study of blood T cell repertoires in COVID-19. In the study overall: From T cells, B-cell-depleted T cells, or PBMCs came the material, which was cDNA or gDNA.

Participants' own reports of clinical history determined their cohort assignment. Per the original methods: Estimated nucleated cell counts came from reference gene primer amplification. This table comes from immunoSEQ multiplex PCR, and its TCRdb copy is limited to in-frame clones, with some not included. Clone size and the V and J calls come from that table; the DNA yielded D and trimming. The table includes a few hundred thousand clones, 90% detected once. The sequencing sample was made of PBMCs or T cells enriched from blood (not recorded which). The chain carries TRBV15 and TRBJ1-1; D possibly corresponds to TRBD1 (6 bases). The sequence came from a woman aged 18-29 years with acute COVID-19. As DNA, the CDR3 is TGTGCCACCAGCAGGGGTTCGGACAGAGTAAGAAACACTGAAGCTTTCTTT. It codes for CATSRGSDRVRNTEAFF.